The next 22 T cell receptor beta chains were all read from a single sample in a study of long-term antiretroviral therapy in people with HIV. Run at survey level, the immunoSEQ assay was version v3.0. TCRdb's table, derived via immunoSEQ multiplex PCR, lists solely in-frame clones and lacks some. The sample consists of 39,000 or so clones, around 79% of them appearing once. This sample comprised unsorted PBMCs, obtained 0.6 years after starting antiretroviral therapy. These receptor sequences come from a young man with HIV.

The chain carries TRBV6-5 and TRBJ1-5, with D perhaps TRBD1 (6 bases). The V end lost 6 bases, the J end lost 5 bases, and 14 bases lay between the germline ends. The CDR3 is 14 amino acids. CDR1 is MNHEY, CDR2 SVGAGI, per germline. CDR3 sequence (DNA): TGTGCCAGCAGCAGATTGGACAGCGATCAGCCCCAGCATTTT. Amino acids: CASSRLDSDQPQHF.

This rearrangement joins TRBV27 to TRBJ2-3, with TRBD2 matching over 7 bases. Germline V gene sequence: CDR1 MNHEY, CDR2 SMNVEV (reference sequence). With 5 bases clipped from V and 4 bases from J, the junction kept 12 bases outside the gene matches. The CDR3 sequence is 16 residues long. As DNA, the CDR3 is TGTGCCAGCAGTCCGATCCGGGATGGGGGGGCAGATACGCAGTATTTT. Its translation: CASSPIRDGGADTQYF.

V is TRBV19 and J is TRBJ2-7; TRBD2 matches 13 bases. In germline, CDR1 is LNHDA, CDR2 SQIVND (reference sequence). The V segment lost 6 bases and the J segment 1 base; nucleotides outside the gene matches: 6. The CDR3 has 16 residues. The CDR3 coding sequence is TGTGCCAGTAGGAGGACTAGCGGGAGTTTGTCCTACGAGCAGTACTTC. Its translation: CASRRTSGSLSYEQYF. Combining the CDR3 with reference TRBV19 and TRBJ2-7 gives the whole variable domain DGGITQSPKYLFRKEGQNVTLSCEQNLNHDAMYWYRQDPGQGLRLIYYSQIVNDFQKGDIAEGYSVSREKKESFPLTVTSAQKNPTAFYLCASRRTSGSLSYEQYFGPGTRLTVT.

This clone was seen a single time. The CDR3 sequence: CASSQGTSGRASEQFF. CDR3 sequence (DNA): TGTGCCAGCAGCCAAGGGACTAGCGGGAGGGCCAGTGAGCAGTTCTTC. The chain has TRBV7-8 and TRBJ2-1, with 16 bases lining up with TRBD2. Germline V gene lookup returns CDR1 SGHVS and CDR2 FQNEAQ. This CDR3 region has 16 residues. Trimming took 5 bases from V and 9 from J; bases not matched to a gene: 7.

The V gene is TRBV6-5, the J gene TRBJ1-1, with unresolved D. Germline CDR1 MNHEY, CDR2 SVGAGI. V lost 6 bases to trimming and J lost 6 bases, with 14 bases between them. The CDR3 is 13 residues long. The CDR3 sequence: CASRPIWGSEAFF. DNA of the CDR3: TGTGCCAGCAGGCCGATCTGGGGTTCTGAAGCTTTCTTT.

V usage is TRBV18 and J usage is TRBJ2-2, with 7 bases that match TRBD2. V shed 4 bases, J shed 5 bases, and the junction held 1 base outside the gene matches. The CDR3 sequence is 13 residues long. From germline, CDR1 is KGHSH and CDR2 LQKENI. CDR3: CASSRRGTGELFF. DNA for the CDR3: TGTGCCAGCTCACGGCGGGGGACCGGGGAGCTGTTTTTT. The entire variable domain, with the rest obtained from reference TRBV18 and TRBJ2-2, is as follows: NAGVMQNPRHLVRRRGQEARLRCSPMKGHSHVYWYRQLPEEGLKFMVYLQKENIIDESGMPKERFSAEFPKEGPSILRIQQVVRGDSAAYFCASSRRGTGELFFGEGSRLTVL.

The V call is TRBV4-3, the J call TRBJ1-2; maybe TRBD1 (6 bases). Trimming pared 4 bases from V and 0 bases from J, leaving 9 bases between. Germline CDR1 and CDR2: LGHNA and YSLEER. This CDR3 spans 14 amino acids. The CDR3 DNA reads as TGCGCCAGCAGCCCGACAGGCGCTAACTATGGCTACACCTTC. Protein: CASSPTGANYGYTF.

This clone was counted a single time. The chain employs TRBV7-9 and TRBJ1-4; 9 bases match TRBD1. From germline, CDR1 is SEHNR and CDR2 FQNEAQ (reference sequence). The CDR3 sequence is 17 residues long. V was pared by 2 bases and J by 2 bases, with 6 bases of the junction left unmatched. DNA for the CDR3: TGTGCCAGCAGCTTAATGGGACAGGGTCGCACTAATGAAAAACTGTTTTTT. It translates to CASSLMGQGRTNEKLFF.

The J gene is TRBJ2-7, the V gene TRBV27; 7 positions match TRBD1. CDR1 and CDR2 from the germline V gene are MNHEY and SMNVEV (reference sequence). This CDR3 has 14 residues. J gave up 5 bases and V 5 bases, and 9 bases lay outside the gene matches. The CDR3 sequence: CASSPTGTAHEQYF. The CDR3, as DNA: TGTGCCAGCAGTCCTACCGGGACAGCCCACGAGCAGTACTTC.

The chain has TRBV6-1 and TRBJ2-1; D remains unclear. V lost 5 bases to trimming and J lost 0 bases, with 5 bases between them. The CDR3 length is 13 residues. Germline values: CDR1 MNHNS, CDR2 SASEGT. CDR3 nucleotide sequence: TGTGCCAGCAGTCTAAGCTCCTACAATGAGCAGTTCTTC. Encoded protein: CASSLSSYNEQFF.

The chain joins TRBV4-1 to TRBJ2-1; D tentatively fits TRBD1 or TRBD2 (5 bases each). Trimming left V 3 bases short and J 2 bases short, with 14 bases between. Germline-derived CDR1 and CDR2 are MGHRA and YSYEKL. This CDR3 spans 16 amino acids. The CDR3 DNA is TGCGCCAGCAGCCAGACCCGGGACCGCGCCTACAATGAGCAGTTCTTC. The encoded protein is CASSQTRDRAYNEQFF.

A note on this clone: This sample includes further DNA sequences coding for the same CDR3. The CDR3 reads CASSYGMSGPNEKLFF. The CDR3 region has the DNA TGTGCCAGCAGTTATGGTATGAGCGGGCCTAATGAAAAACTGTTTTTT. V gene TRBV6-6 combines with J gene TRBJ1-4; D is uncertain. The CDR3 extends over 16 amino acids. Germline V gives CDR1 MNHNY, CDR2 SVGAGI (reference sequence). Trimming removed 3 bases from V and 3 bases from J, with 14 bases in between.

This chain uses TRBV2 with TRBJ1-4, with 9 bases lining up with TRBD1. Unmatched junction bases numbered 5, after V lost 5 bases and J lost 7 bases. CDR3 length: 14 residues. CDR1 SNHLY and CDR2 FYNNEI come from the germline V gene. DNA for the CDR3: TGTGCCAGCAGTACACAGGGGGCAGGTGAAAAACTGTTTTTT. The encoded protein is CASSTQGAGEKLFF.

The chain carries TRBV27 and TRBJ2-1; 8 bases map to TRBD2. Germline CDR1 reads MNHEY; CDR2 reads SMNVEV (reference sequence). The CDR3 length is 15 residues. The V segment lost 3 bases and the J segment 5 bases; nucleotides outside the gene matches: 6. The CDR3, as DNA: TGTGCCAGCAGTTTCCGGCTAGCGGGCAACAATGAGCAGTTCTTC. Protein product: CASSFRLAGNNEQFF.

The V and J genes are TRBV4-2 and TRBJ1-2; no clear D. The CDR3 is 13 amino acids. Trimming took 0 bases from V and 3 from J, leaving 5 bases between them. The germline CDR1 and CDR2 sequences are LGHNA and YNFKEQ. CDR3 sequence: CASSQEVDYGYTF. The CDR3 nucleotides read TGTGCCAGCAGCCAAGAGGTGGACTATGGCTACACCTTC.

J is TRBJ2-7 and V is TRBV6-6, with 7 bases fitting TRBD1. Germline CDR1 and CDR2: MNHNY and SVGAGI (reference sequence). The V and J ends lost 6 bases and 3 bases, in that order; junction bases with no gene match: 8. The CDR3 runs to 14 residues. The DNA for the CDR3 is TGTGCCAGCAGGATCCCGGGACAGCACTACGAGCAGTACTTC. Its translation: CASRIPGQHYEQYF.

V is TRBV6-1 and J is TRBJ1-4, with D maybe TRBD1 (6 bases). The CDR3 length is 14 residues. Germline V CDR1 and CDR2: MNHNS, SASEGT. Trimming left V 5 bases short and J 6 bases short, with 13 bases between. The CDR3 DNA reads as TGTGCCAGCAGTCAAATGACAGGCTATGAAAAACTGTTTTTT. This gives the protein CASSQMTGYEKLFF.

This chain connects TRBV5-1 to TRBJ2-2; 7 positions match TRBD2. CDR3 length: 16 amino acids. The V and J ends lost 4 bases and 2 bases, in that order; junction bases with no gene match: 8. Germline assignment: CDR1 SGHRS and CDR2 YFSETQ. The CDR3 here is CASSPIAGLNTGELFF. The DNA for the CDR3 is TGCGCCAGCAGCCCCATAGCGGGCCTAAACACCGGGGAGCTGTTTTTT.

The chain couples TRBV28 to TRBJ1-2; no definite D call. This CDR3 has 12 amino acids. Germline lookup yields CDR1 MDHEN and CDR2 SYDVKM. V lost 7 bases to trimming and J lost 8 bases, with 14 bases between them. CDR3 in amino acids: CASNPGLGGYTF. CDR3 sequence (DNA): TGTGCCAGCAACCCAGGACTGGGAGGCTACACCTTC.

A few counts support this clone. J is TRBJ1-4 and V is TRBV7-9; D is uncertain. Germline V lookup: CDR1 SEHNR, CDR2 FQNEAQ (reference sequence). Trimming cost V 8 bases and J 4 bases, with 8 bases left between them. The CDR3 has 12 residues. The CDR3: CASGIFNEKLFF. In DNA form, the CDR3 reads TGTGCCAGCGGGATATTTAATGAAAAACTGTTTTTT.

The chain links TRBV5-1 to TRBJ2-2; TRBD2 matches at 8 bases. The V gene end was trimmed by 5 bases and the J gene end by 3 bases; junction bases not matched to a gene: 6. Germline V gives CDR1 SGHRS, CDR2 YFSETQ. The CDR3 consists of 15 residues. Written as DNA, the CDR3 is TGCGCCAGCAGTCCCGCCGGGGGGGACACCGGGGAGCTGTTTTTT. Translation: CASSPAGGDTGELFF.

The chain joins TRBV29-1 to TRBJ1-2, with a possible D match to TRBD1 (5 bases). The CDR3 totals 15 residues. Germline loops: CDR1 SQVTM, CDR2 ANQGSEA. V lost 0 bases to trimming and J lost 1 base, with 12 bases between them. The CDR3, as DNA: TGCAGCGTTGAAGAGAGAACAGGCCTTAACTATGGCTACACCTTC. Its protein is CSVEERTGLNYGYTF.